This T cell receptor beta chain was identified in a study of regulatory T cells in long-lasting Graves disease. Construction of the TCR beta libraries employed iRepertoire HTBI primers in conjunction with Arm-PCR of CDR3 regions. TCRdb used MiXCR to reprocess the multiplex PCR reads, holding one entry per CDR3 protein. Among hundreds of thousands of distinct CDR3 sequences listed, roughly a sixth were seen once. The CDR3 extends over 16 amino acids. The V gene end was trimmed by 3 bases and the J gene end by 4 bases; junction bases not matched to a gene: 3. Germline loops: CDR1 SNHLY, CDR2 FYNNEI. This clonotype was detected many times. As to time point: newly diagnosed GD, antithyroid drugs for less than 3 months. Construction of the TCR library relied on RNA isolated from PBMCs. In addition, the sample was reused for a study of T cells in Graves' hyperthyroidism and ophthalmopathy.

The TCR comes from a man aged 40-49 years with Graves disease. The material was peripheral blood mononuclear cells (PBMCs), obtained at new diagnosis, from a patient treated with antithyroid drugs. The chain recombines TRBV2 with TRBJ2-3; TRBD2 matches 14 bases. CDR3 DNA sequence: TGTGCCAGCAGTGAGACTAGCGGGGGGGCGGCAGATACGCAGTATTTT. This translates into CASSETSGGAADTQYF.